The rows below give T cell receptor beta chains drawn from one sample of a study of blood T cell repertoires in COVID-19. The assay was immunoSEQ multiplex PCR, and TCRdb's table has in-frame clones only and misses some. The table has 150,000 to 180,000 clones, around 83% seen once. What was sequenced was peripheral blood. These TCRs come from a woman between 50 and 59 years old with acute or convalescent COVID-19. CDR3s include the opening cysteine and the closing phenylalanine or tryptophan. Fields, in order: D gene, V gene, clone size, J gene, CDR3 protein, CDR3 DNA. D genes are given only for firm matches. The size entry is marked missing in some rows and otherwise reads once, few, many or a size class.

>TRBD1|TRBV5-4|NA|TRBJ1-3
CASSLDLTGIGNTIYF
TGTGCCAGCAGCTTGGACCTGACAGGGATCGGAAACACCATATATTTT
>NA|TRBV7-8|NA|TRBJ2-7
CASSLDAVDYYEQYF
TGTGCCAGCAGCTTAGATGCCGTAGATTACTACGAGCAGTACTTC
>NA|TRBV6-4|few|TRBJ1-5
CASSQGLNQPQHF
TGTGCCAGCAGTCAGGGCCTAAATCAGCCCCAGCATTTT
>TRBD2|TRBV3-1/TRBV3-2|NA|TRBJ2-7
CASSQAPSGGLEQYF
TGTGCCAGCAGCCAAGCACCAAGCGGGGGCTTAGAGCAGTACTTC
>NA|TRBV9|NA|TRBJ2-3
CASSRSQVGTDTQYF
TGTGCCAGCAGTCGTAGTCAGGTTGGCACAGATACGCAGTATTTT
>NA|TRBV21-1|NA|TRBJ1-4
CASSDRRPNEKLFF
TGTGCCAGCAGCGACAGGCGTCCTAATGAAAAACTGTTTTTT
>NA|TRBV28|NA|TRBJ1-2
CASSLAQGGGGYGYTF
TGTGCCAGCAGTTTAGCCCAGGGTGGGGGAGGCTATGGCTACACCTTC
>TRBD1|TRBV28|NA|TRBJ1-3
CASSLSGGRYTIYF
TGTGCCAGCAGTTTGTCAGGGGGACGATACACCATATATTTT
>NA|TRBV11-1|NA|TRBJ2-3
CASSFGQLTDTQYF
TGTGCCAGCAGCTTTGGACAGCTCACAGATACGCAGTATTTT
>NA|TRBV15|many|TRBJ1-5
CATSRGQLSPQHF
TGTGCCACCAGCAGAGGACAGCTCTCTCCCCAGCATTTT
>NA|TRBV7-2|NA|TRBJ1-4
CASSPTNEKLFF
TGTGCCAGCAGCCCGACTAATGAAAAACTGTTTTTT
>NA|TRBV18|NA|TRBJ2-3
CASSTGFSATTDTQYF
TGTGCCAGCTCAACGGGGTTCAGCGCTACCACAGATACGCAGTATTTT
>TRBD1|TRBV7-2|NA|TRBJ1-2
CASSLARTGEGYTF
TGTGCCAGCAGCTTAGCGAGGACAGGGGAAGGCTACACCTTC
>TRBD1|TRBV18|NA|TRBJ1-5
CASSVTGVGDQPQHF
TGTGCCAGCTCAGTCACAGGGGTAGGCGATCAGCCCCAGCATTTT
>TRBD1|TRBV9|NA|TRBJ1-1
CASSVVQGAVAEAFF
TGTGCCAGCAGCGTAGTACAGGGGGCTGTAGCTGAAGCTTTCTTT
>TRBD1|TRBV3-1/TRBV3-2|NA|TRBJ2-3
CASRLDRVGHTDTQYF
TGTGCCAGCAGACTGGACAGGGTGGGTCACACAGATACGCAGTATTTT
>NA|TRBV2|few|TRBJ1-6
CASKGGIGLNSPLHF
TGTGCCAGCAAAGGCGGGATTGGACTTAATTCACCCCTCCACTTT
>NA|TRBV6-5|NA|TRBJ1-2
CASRYKGVNYGYTF
TGTGCCAGCAGGTACAAGGGGGTAAACTATGGCTACACCTTC
>NA|TRBV7-9|NA|TRBJ2-5
CASSFAAGVETQYF
TGTGCCAGCAGCTTCGCCGCAGGGGTCGAGACCCAGTACTTC
>TRBD1|TRBV5-1|few|TRBJ2-1
CASSDRLDNEQFF
TGCGCCAGTTCGGACAGGTTAGACAATGAGCAGTTCTTC
>TRBD2|TRBV7-2|NA|TRBJ2-7
CASSLVAGVYEQYF
TGTGCCAGCAGCTTAGTAGCGGGAGTCTACGAGCAGTACTTC
>TRBD1|TRBV18|NA|TRBJ1-4
CASQGQLNEKLFF
TGTGCCAGCCAGGGACAGTTAAATGAAAAACTGTTTTTT
>NA|TRBV6-2/TRBV6-3|NA|TRBJ2-7
CASSLSSGVSYEQYF
TGTGCCAGCAGTTTAAGTTCCGGGGTTTCCTACGAGCAGTACTTC
>NA|TRBV29-1|NA|TRBJ1-2
CSVAGGRGGYTF
TGCAGCGTAGCCGGGGGTAGAGGAGGCTACACCTTC
>TRBD2|TRBV27|NA|TRBJ2-7
CASSFGGRTPYEQYF
TGTGCCAGCAGTTTCGGCGGGAGGACCCCCTACGAGCAGTACTTC
>NA|TRBV30|NA|TRBJ1-2
CAWTSPLTRTGYTF
TGTGCCTGGACTTCCCCTTTGACAAGAACTGGCTACACCTTC
>TRBD2|TRBV5-4|NA|TRBJ2-2
CASSQAGGPNGELFF
TGTGCCAGCAGCCAAGCGGGGGGGCCGAACGGGGAGCTGTTTTTT
>NA|TRBV4-1|NA|TRBJ2-1
CASSVSPNSPNEQFF
TGCGCCAGCAGCGTTTCCCCGAACAGCCCTAATGAGCAGTTCTTC
>TRBD1|TRBV11-3|NA|TRBJ2-5
CASSKTSTGGETQYF
TGTGCCAGCAGCAAAACATCAACAGGGGGAGAGACCCAGTACTTC
>TRBD1|TRBV7-8|NA|TRBJ1-5
CASSPRTGNSQPQHF
TGTGCCAGCAGCCCTCGGACAGGGAACAGTCAGCCCCAGCATTTT
>NA|TRBV30|NA|TRBJ2-3
CAWSDLMGAGDTQYF
TGTGCCTGGAGTGACCTGATGGGGGCGGGAGATACGCAGTATTTT
>NA|TRBV28|once|TRBJ1-3
CASSSSGDNSGNTIYF
TGTGCCAGCAGTTCCTCCGGGGACAACTCTGGAAACACCATATATTTT
>TRBD1|TRBV4-1|NA|TRBJ1-3
CASSQVSGQGFDTIYF
TGCGCCAGCAGCCAAGTATCGGGACAGGGATTTGACACCATATATTTT
>TRBD1|TRBV3-1/TRBV3-2|NA|TRBJ1-4
CASSLQGNLIEKLFF
TGTGCCAGCAGCCTACAGGGGAATTTAATTGAAAAACTGTTTTTT
>TRBD1|TRBV13|NA|TRBJ1-6
CASSRQGLGSSPLHF
TGTGCCAGCAGCCGACAGGGCCTGGGGAGTTCACCCCTCCACTTT
>NA|TRBV5-1|NA|TRBJ2-5
CASSPLPVADQETQYF
TGCGCCAGCAGCCCATTACCCGTGGCAGACCAAGAGACCCAGTACTTC
>TRBD1|TRBV12-3/TRBV12-4|NA|TRBJ2-1
CASSLGRQGEQFF
TGTGCCAGCAGTTTAGGAAGACAGGGTGAGCAGTTCTTC
>NA|TRBV6-2/TRBV6-3|NA|TRBJ1-5
CASSYQGAGNQPQHF
TGTGCCAGCAGTTATCAGGGCGCCGGCAATCAGCCCCAGCATTTT
>NA|TRBV27|NA|TRBJ1-2
CASSFRQESYGYTF
TGTGCCAGCAGTTTTAGACAGGAGAGCTATGGCTACACCTTC
>TRBD1|TRBV18|NA|TRBJ2-2
CASSLQGGAGELFF
TGTGCCAGCTCACTGCAAGGGGGCGCCGGGGAGCTGTTTTTT
>TRBD2|TRBV4-2|NA|TRBJ2-3
CASSQEAAGGRDTQYF
TGTGCCAGCAGCCAAGAGGCAGCGGGGGGGCGAGATACGCAGTATTTT
>NA|TRBV29-1|NA|TRBJ1-4
CSVLGGTNEKLFF
TGCAGCGTTCTCGGGGGGACTAATGAAAAACTGTTTTTT
>TRBD1|TRBV4-3|NA|TRBJ1-4
CASSQNRGSKLFF
TGCGCCAGCAGCCAGAACAGGGGTTCGAAACTGTTTTTT
>NA|TRBV4-3|NA|TRBJ2-7
CASSLELRAYEQYF
TGCGCCAGCAGCCTGGAATTGAGGGCCTACGAGCAGTACTTC
>TRBD2|TRBV18|NA|TRBJ2-5
CASSPTSGGVSQYF
TGTGCCAGCTCACCTACTAGCGGGGGAGTGTCCCAGTACTTC
>NA|TRBV27|few|TRBJ1-1
CASSFEGNTEAFF
TGTGCCAGCAGTTTTGAGGGAAACACTGAAGCTTTCTTT
>TRBD1|TRBV5-1|NA|TRBJ1-1
CASSLQGANTEAFF
TGCGCCAGCAGCTTACAGGGGGCGAACACTGAAGCTTTCTTT
>NA|TRBV21-1|NA|TRBJ1-1
CASSKARRDRVMNTEAFF
TGTGCCAGCAGCAAAGCGCGTAGGGACAGGGTGATGAACACTGAAGCTTTCTTT
>TRBD1|TRBV7-2|few|TRBJ1-5
CASSGTVSDQPQHF
TGTGCCAGCAGCGGGACAGTCTCTGATCAGCCCCAGCATTTT
>NA|TRBV9|NA|TRBJ1-5
CASSVGDSYQPQHF
TGTGCCAGCAGCGTAGGTGACAGCTATCAGCCCCAGCATTTT
>NA|TRBV7-9|NA|TRBJ2-6
CASSLPGSGANVLTF
TGTGCCAGCAGCTTACCAGGGTCTGGGGCCAACGTCCTGACTTTC
>TRBD2|TRBV30|NA|TRBJ2-3
CAFKKTRLAIGADTQYF
TGTGCCTTTAAAAAAACACGACTAGCCATAGGCGCAGATACGCAGTATTTT
>TRBD1|TRBV20-1|once|TRBJ2-2
CSASRQGATGELFF
TGCAGTGCTAGTCGACAGGGGGCCACCGGGGAGCTGTTTTTT
>NA|TRBV6-5|NA|TRBJ1-2
CASSGAAYGYTF
TGTGCCAGTTCAGGGGCGGCGTATGGCTACACCTTC